Below, 17 T cell receptor beta chains from the same sample are listed, as sequenced in a study of T cells in Graves' hyperthyroidism and ophthalmopathy. Amplification yielded TCR beta CDR3 regions, with RNA transcripts as the source. The primer set for the first-round RT-PCR of the TCR CDR3 was HTBI. Using its own MiXCR run on the multiplex PCR reads, TCRdb lists one record per CDR3 protein. Seen here are 250,000 to 350,000 distinct CDR3 sequences, roughly 15% observed once, and the top ten hold around 33%. The sample taken for sequencing was blood. These receptors were obtained from a man aged 25 to 40 with Graves' hyperthyroidism.

This clonotype was seen many times. The V call is TRBV2, the J call TRBJ2-3, with 7 positions matching TRBD2. With 7 bases clipped from V and 0 bases from J, the junction kept 4 bases outside the gene matches. The CDR3 contains 14 residues. Germline V gives CDR1 SNHLY, CDR2 FYNNEI. CDR3 sequence reads: CASKGRASTDTQYF. The CDR3 DNA is TGTGCCAGCAAGGGGAGGGCTAGCACAGATACGCAGTATTTT. Drawing the rest from reference TRBV2 and TRBJ2-3, the complete variable domain is EPEVTQTPSHQVTQMGQEVILRCVPISNHLYFYWYRQILGQKVEFLVSFYNNEISEKSEIFDDQFSVERPDGSNFTLKIRSTKLEDSAMYFCASKGRASTDTQYFGPGTRLTVL.

This sequence joins TRBV10-3 and TRBJ1-5; D may be TRBD1 (5 bases). The germline V gene has CDR1 ENHRY and CDR2 SYGVKD. V was pared by 1 base and J by 5 bases, with 12 bases between. The CDR3 is 15 amino acids. The DNA of the CDR3 is TGTGCCATCAGTGAGTTGTCAGGGCCTCATCAGCCCCAGCATTTT. Translating gives CAISELSGPHQPQHF.

As to this clonotype: A single base separates this from a much larger clone, so it may be a read error. This rearrangement joins TRBV27 to TRBJ2-2; a weak D match, TRBD1 (6 bases). CDR3 length: 14 amino acids. CDR1 is MNHEY and CDR2 is SMNVEV in the germline V gene (reference sequence). The CDR3, as DNA: TGTACCAGCAGTTACAGGGCGAACACCGGGGAGCTGTTTTTT. This encodes CTSSYRANTGELFF.

The V call is TRBV28, the J call TRBJ1-5; 8 bases match TRBD1. From germline, CDR1 is MDHEN and CDR2 SYDVKM. This CDR3 region has 15 residues. V shed 4 bases and J 6 bases; nucleotides not matched to a gene: 8. CDR3 protein: CASSSPDREGQPQHF. The DNA for the CDR3 is TGTGCCAGCAGTTCCCCGGACAGGGAAGGTCAGCCCCAGCATTTT.

V gene TRBV20-1 combines with J gene TRBJ1-2; TRBD1 matches 7 bases. This CDR3 is 12 amino acids long. Trimming took 4 bases from V and 4 from J; bases not matched to a gene: 3. Germline CDR1 DFQATT, CDR2 SNEGSKA (reference sequence). The CDR3 loop is CSAKGARYGYTF. CDR3 coding DNA: TGCAGTGCTAAGGGGGCTCGCTATGGCTACACCTTC.

This clonotype was detected ten times or more. This chain connects TRBV11-3 to TRBJ2-1; D is ambiguous. Trimming removed 5 bases at V and 6 bases at J, with 11 bases between. Germline CDR1 SGHNT, CDR2 YENEEA. The CDR3 contains 13 residues. The DNA of the CDR3 is TGTGCCAGCAGCCCCCCCGCTGGCAATGAGCAGTTCTTC. The encoded protein is CASSPPAGNEQFF.

This clonotype was observed many times. The chain couples TRBV5-1 to TRBJ1-1; 8 bases agree with TRBD1. This CDR3 is built from 14 residues. Germline CDR1 and CDR2: SGHRS and YFSETQ. The junction had 2 bases not matched to a gene; V was cut back by 0 bases and J by 4 bases. CDR3 in DNA: TGCGCCAGCAGCTTGGCTCAGGGGGCCACTGAAGCTTTCTTT. Translation: CASSLAQGATEAFF.

V usage is TRBV9 and J usage is TRBJ2-7, with D possibly called TRBD1 or TRBD2 (5 bases each). The CDR3 is 14 residues long. Germline V gene data show CDR1 as SGDLS and CDR2 as YYNGEE. V was clipped by 0 bases and J by 2 bases, with 9 bases between them. The CDR3 DNA reads TGTGCCAGCAGCGTAGGGGGGTTTCCCTACGAGCAGTACTTC. Encoded protein: CASSVGGFPYEQYF.

On this clonotype: One base away lies a much larger clone, so this may be a sequencing read error. This chain joins TRBV20-1 and TRBJ1-5; 8 positions match TRBD1. Germline CDR1 reads DFQATT; CDR2 reads SNEGSKA (reference sequence). CDR3 length: 17 residues. In nucleotides, the CDR3 is TGCAGTGCTAGACGTTTTCAGGGGGCGGGTAGCAATCAGCCCCGGCATTTT. It yields the protein CSARRFQGAGSNQPRHF.

About this clonotype: A much larger clone sits a single nucleotide away, making a read error possible. This chain uses TRBV18 with TRBJ2-5, with no clear D. This CDR3 region has 13 residues. Germline assignment: CDR1 KGHSH and CDR2 LQKENI. This CDR3 reads CTSSPEGWETQYF. In DNA form, the CDR3 reads TGTACCAGCTCACCAGAAGGGTGGGAGACCCAGTACTTC.

The rearrangement links TRBV7-2 to TRBJ1-3; TRBD1 is a possible D gene (6 bases). CDR1 and CDR2 (germline): SGHTA, FQGNSA. The CDR3 length is 16 residues. V lost 7 bases to trimming and J lost 0 bases, with 16 bases between them. The chain's CDR3 is CASTAGGVFSGNTIYF. DNA of the CDR3: TGTGCCAGCACGGCCGGGGGCGTCTTCTCTGGAAACACCATATATTTT. Looking up the rest from reference TRBV7-2 and TRBJ1-3 gives the full variable domain: GAGVSQSPSNKVTEKGKDVELRCDPISGHTALYWYRQSLGQGLEFLIYFQGNSAPDKSGLPSDRFSAERTGGSVSTLTIQRTQQEDSAVYLCASTAGGVFSGNTIYFGEGSWLTVV.

The chain recombines TRBV25-1 with TRBJ1-6; D uncertain. CDR3 length equals 11 residues. Per the germline V gene, CDR1 is MGHDK and CDR2 is SYGVNS. The V end lost 5 bases, the J end lost 10 bases, and 6 bases lay between the germline ends. The CDR3 sequence is CASSSGSPLHF. The CDR3 coding sequence is TGTGCCAGCAGTTCAGGATCACCCCTCCACTTT.

This chain links TRBV30 with TRBJ2-7; 9 nucleotides align to TRBD1. Germline V gene sequence: CDR1 GTSNPN, CDR2 SVGIG (reference sequence). The CDR3 has 12 residues. With 4 bases clipped from V and 6 bases from J, the junction kept 4 bases outside the gene matches. The CDR3 nucleotides are TGTGCCTGGACCCTGGGACAGGGCGAGCAGTACTTC. Residues: CAWTLGQGEQYF.

This clonotype has a count of ten or more. The J gene is TRBJ2-3, the V gene TRBV12-3 or TRBV12-4; D unresolved. The CDR3 is 13 residues long. V was trimmed by 6 bases and J by 3 bases, leaving 10 bases between them. CDR3 sequence (DNA): TGTGCCAGCAGGTTCAGTGGTACAGATACGCAGTATTTT. It translates to CASRFSGTDTQYF.

This clonotype was counted only a few times. This chain uses TRBV29-1 with TRBJ2-7, with 15 bases fitting TRBD2. CDR1 and CDR2 (germline): SQVTM, ANQGSEA. Unmatched junction bases numbered 8, after V lost 6 bases and J lost 2 bases. This CDR3 spans 16 amino acids. The CDR3 DNA follows: TGCAGCGTCGAGGGGGGACTAGCGGGAGGTACCTACGAGCAGTACTTC. Its translation is CSVEGGLAGGTYEQYF.

This clonotype was counted at least ten times. The chain is built from TRBV12-3 or TRBV12-4 and TRBJ1-5, with 9 bases fitting TRBD1. V shed 5 bases, J shed 4 bases, and the junction held 6 bases outside the gene matches. CDR3 size: 15 residues. Written as DNA, the CDR3 is TGTGCCAGCAGTACTAGGGGGACAGGGAATCAGCCCCAGCATTTT. Translation: CASSTRGTGNQPQHF.

This clonotype was seen only a few times. The rearrangement uses TRBV24-1 and TRBJ1-1; 7 bases line up with TRBD1. The CDR3 is 13 residues long. The trim removed 7 bases at V and 3 bases at J, leaving 4 bases unmatched. Germline CDR1 reads KGHDR; CDR2 reads SFDVKD. This CDR3 reads CATSRGQYTEAFF. CDR3 bases: TGTGCCACCAGCCGGGGACAGTACACTGAAGCTTTCTTT.